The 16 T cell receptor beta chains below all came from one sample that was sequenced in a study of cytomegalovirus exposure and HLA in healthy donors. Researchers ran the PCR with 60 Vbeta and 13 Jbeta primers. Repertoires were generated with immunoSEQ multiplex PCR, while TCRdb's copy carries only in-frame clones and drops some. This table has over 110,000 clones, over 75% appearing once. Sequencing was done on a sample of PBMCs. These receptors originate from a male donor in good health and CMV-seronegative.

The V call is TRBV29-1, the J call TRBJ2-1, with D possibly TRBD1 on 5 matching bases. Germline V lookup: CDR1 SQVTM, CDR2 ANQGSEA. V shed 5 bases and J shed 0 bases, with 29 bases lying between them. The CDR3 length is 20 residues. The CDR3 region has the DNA TGCAGCGTTTCTCCCCTGGGGCTAGAAGGGGCCTTAAGCTCCTACAATGAGCAGTTCTTC. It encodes CSVSPLGLEGALSSYNEQFF.

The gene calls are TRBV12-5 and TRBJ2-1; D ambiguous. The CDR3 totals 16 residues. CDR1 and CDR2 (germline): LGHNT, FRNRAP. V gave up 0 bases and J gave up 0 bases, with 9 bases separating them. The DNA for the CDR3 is TGTGCTAGTGGTTTGGTTTCGATAGCCTCCTACAATGAGCAGTTCTTC. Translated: CASGLVSIASYNEQFF.

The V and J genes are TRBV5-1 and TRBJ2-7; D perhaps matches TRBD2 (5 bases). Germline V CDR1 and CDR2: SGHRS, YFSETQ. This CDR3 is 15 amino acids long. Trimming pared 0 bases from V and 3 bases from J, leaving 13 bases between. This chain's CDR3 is CASSLEGLRGYEQYF. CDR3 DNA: TGCGCCAGCAGCTTGGAGGGCCTTCGGGGCTACGAGCAGTACTTC.

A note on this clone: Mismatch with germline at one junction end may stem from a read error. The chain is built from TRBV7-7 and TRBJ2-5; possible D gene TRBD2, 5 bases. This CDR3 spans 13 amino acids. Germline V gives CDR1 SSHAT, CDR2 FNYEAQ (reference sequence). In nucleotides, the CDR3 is TGTGCTAGCAGCTTAGTAAGGGCGGGGACCCAGTACTTC. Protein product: CASSLVRAGTQYF. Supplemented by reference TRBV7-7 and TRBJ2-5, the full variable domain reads GAGVSQSPRYKVTKRGQDVTLRCDPISSHATLYWYQQALGQGPEFLTYFNYEAQPDKSGLPSDRFSAERPEGSISTLTIQRTEQRDSAMYRCASSLVRAGTQYFGPGTRLLVL.

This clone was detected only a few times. DNA of the CDR3: TGTGCCAGCAGCTTAGGGGTAGCGGGATCCCCCAATGAGCAGTTCTTC. It encodes CASSLGVAGSPNEQFF. The gene calls are TRBV13 and TRBJ2-1; TRBD2 matches at 8 bases. V dropped 0 bases and J dropped 6; count of bases not matched to a gene: 7. CDR1 is PRHDT and CDR2 is FYEKMQ in the germline V gene (reference sequence). The CDR3 sequence is 16 residues long.

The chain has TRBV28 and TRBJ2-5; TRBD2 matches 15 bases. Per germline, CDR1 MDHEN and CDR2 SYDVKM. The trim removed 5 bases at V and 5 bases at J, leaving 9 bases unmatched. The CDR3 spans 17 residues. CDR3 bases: TGTGCCAGCAGTCTTCAGGGACTAGCGGGAGGTTTGGAGACCCAGTACTTC. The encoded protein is CASSLQGLAGGLETQYF.

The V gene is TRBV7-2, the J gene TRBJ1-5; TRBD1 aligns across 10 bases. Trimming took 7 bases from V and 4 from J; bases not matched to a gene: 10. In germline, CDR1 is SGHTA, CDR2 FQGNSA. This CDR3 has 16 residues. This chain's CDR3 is CASTLGGGQGNQPQHF. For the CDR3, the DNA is TGTGCCAGCACCTTGGGGGGGGGACAGGGGAATCAGCCCCAGCATTTT.

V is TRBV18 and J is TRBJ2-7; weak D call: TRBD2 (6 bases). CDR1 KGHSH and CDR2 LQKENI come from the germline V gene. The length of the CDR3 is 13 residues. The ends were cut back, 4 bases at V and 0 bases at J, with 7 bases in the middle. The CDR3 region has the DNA TGTGCCAGCTCACAGGACTACTCCTACGAGCAGTACTTC. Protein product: CASSQDYSYEQYF.

The CDR3 DNA reads as TGTGCCAGCAGCTCAACCCGTCTGGAGGGGGCGTCCCACGAGCAGTACTTC. It yields the protein CASSSTRLEGASHEQYF. V gene TRBV7-3 combines with J gene TRBJ2-7, with D tentatively TRBD1 (7 bases). This CDR3 has 17 amino acids. V was clipped by 4 bases and J by 5 bases, with 24 bases between them. The V gene's germline CDR1 is SGHTA and CDR2 FQGTGA.

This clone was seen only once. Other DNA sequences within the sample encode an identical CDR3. The CDR3 sequence: CASSEAGGGYEQYF. CDR3 nucleotide sequence: TGTGCCAGTAGTGAGGCGGGAGGTGGCTACGAGCAGTACTTC. V and J are TRBV19 and TRBJ2-7; TRBD2 aligns across 8 bases. CDR3 length equals 14 residues. Germline V lookup: CDR1 LNHDA, CDR2 SQIVND (reference sequence). V was clipped by 5 bases and J by 3 bases; unmatched bases: 6.

In nucleotides, the CDR3 is TGTGCCAGCAGCTTGGTCCTAGCGGGAAAGTACGAGCAGTACTTC. Its translation is CASSLVLAGKYEQYF. The chain employs TRBV5-4 and TRBJ2-7; 9 bases are shared with TRBD2. The germline CDR1 and CDR2 sequences are SGHNT and YYREEE (reference sequence). This CDR3 spans 15 amino acids. With 0 bases clipped from V and 4 bases from J, the junction kept 5 bases outside the gene matches.

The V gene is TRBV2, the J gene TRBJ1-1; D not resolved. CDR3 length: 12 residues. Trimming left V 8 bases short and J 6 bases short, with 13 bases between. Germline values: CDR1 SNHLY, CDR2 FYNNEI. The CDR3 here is CASREEPPEAFF. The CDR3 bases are TGTGCCAGCCGGGAGGAGCCCCCTGAAGCTTTCTTT.

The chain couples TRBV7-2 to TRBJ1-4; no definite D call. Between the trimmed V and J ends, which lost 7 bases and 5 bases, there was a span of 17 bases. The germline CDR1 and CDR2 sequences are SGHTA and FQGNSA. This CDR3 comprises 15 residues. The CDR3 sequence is CASTETADFNEKLFF. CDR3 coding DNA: TGTGCCAGCACCGAAACGGCAGACTTCAATGAAAAACTGTTTTTT.

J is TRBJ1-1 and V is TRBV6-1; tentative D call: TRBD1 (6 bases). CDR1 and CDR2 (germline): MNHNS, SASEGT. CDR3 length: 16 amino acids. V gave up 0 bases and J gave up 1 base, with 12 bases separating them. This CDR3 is CASSEAKGVKNTEAFF. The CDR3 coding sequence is TGTGCCAGCAGTGAAGCGAAGGGGGTTAAGAACACTGAAGCTTTCTTT.

This chain's CDR3 is CASSPLVIDEQFF. CDR3 nucleotide sequence: TGTGCCAGCAGCCCCCTAGTTATCGATGAGCAGTTCTTC. V is TRBV7-9 and J is TRBJ2-1; D unclear. The CDR3 sequence is 13 residues long. Per germline, CDR1 SEHNR and CDR2 FQNEAQ (reference sequence). V lost 5 bases, J lost 8 bases, and 13 bases lay in between.

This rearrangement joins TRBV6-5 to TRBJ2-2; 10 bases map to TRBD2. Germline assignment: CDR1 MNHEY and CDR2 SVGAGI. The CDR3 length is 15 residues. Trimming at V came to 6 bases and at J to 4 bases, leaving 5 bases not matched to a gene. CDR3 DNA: TGTGCCAGCAGCATAACTAGCGGGGCCACCGGGGAGCTGTTTTTT. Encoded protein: CASSITSGATGELFF.